This is a list of T cell receptor beta chains from one sample in a study of blood T cell repertoires in COVID-19. Some clones are missing from TCRdb's copy, which holds only in-frame ones; the method was immunoSEQ multiplex PCR. The sample yields roughly 190,000 clones, 80% to 90% seen once. The sample was peripheral blood. These receptors all come from a woman aged 70 to 79 with COVID-19, enrolled during active disease. The CDR3 runs from the conserved cysteine through the conserved F or W. Fields, in order: clone size, J gene, V gene, D gene, CDR3 protein, CDR3 DNA. D genes are given only for firm matches. Some rows have no size entry. The others give once, few or many, or a class for an expanded clone.

>NA|TRBJ1-1|TRBV2|NA
CASSEVERAFF
TGTGCCAGCAGTGAAGTCGAGCGAGCTTTCTTT
>once|TRBJ1-5|TRBV6-5|TRBD1
CASSTGTGGQQPQHF
TGTGCCAGCAGCACCGGGACAGGGGGTCAACAGCCCCAGCATTTT
>NA|TRBJ1-1|TRBV19|NA
CASKERMKAFF
TGTGCCAGTAAGGAGCGAATGAAGGCTTTCTTT
>NA|TRBJ2-3|TRBV20-1|TRBD2
CSASSLAGGYTDTQYF
TGCAGTGCTAGTTCTCTAGCGGGGGGCTACACAGATACGCAGTATTTT
>NA|TRBJ1-3|TRBV2|NA
CARARGNSGNTIYF
TGTGCCCGAGCAAGGGGGAACTCTGGAAACACCATATATTTT
>NA|TRBJ2-7|TRBV7-2|NA
CASSPLGTTYEQYF
TGTGCCAGCAGCCCACTAGGGACAACCTACGAGCAGTACTTC
>NA|TRBJ2-1|TRBV6-5|NA
CASSYSTTHNEQFF
TGTGCCAGCAGTTACTCGACGACTCACAATGAGCAGTTCTTC
>few|TRBJ2-3|TRBV19|NA
CASMIGGSTDTQYF
TGTGCCAGTATGATCGGGGGAAGCACAGATACGCAGTATTTT
>once|TRBJ1-1|TRBV13|NA
CASTLEGGTEAFF
TGTGCCAGCACCCTCGAGGGAGGAACTGAAGCTTTCTTT
>NA|TRBJ1-4|TRBV4-1|TRBD1
CASSPPQTGGVFSSEKLFF
TGCGCCAGCAGCCCACCACAGACAGGGGGTGTGTTTAGTAGTGAAAAACTGTTTTTT
>NA|TRBJ1-2|TRBV10-3|NA
CAISDRGGYTF
TGTGCCATCAGTGACAGGGGAGGCTACACCTTC
>NA|TRBJ2-3|TRBV5-5|NA
CASSFNTDTQYF
TGTGCCAGCAGCTTTAACACAGATACGCAGTATTTT
>NA|TRBJ1-2|TRBV10-2|TRBD1
CASSGRDRGQRGYTF
TGCGCCAGCAGTGGCCGGGACAGGGGCCAGAGAGGCTACACCTTC
>NA|TRBJ2-1|TRBV5-4|TRBD2
CASSLPGLAGGSEGYNEQFF
TGTGCCAGCAGCCTCCCGGGACTAGCGGGAGGGAGTGAAGGGTACAATGAGCAGTTCTTC
>NA|TRBJ1-5|TRBV19|NA
CASSMETVNQPQHF
TGTGCCAGTAGTATGGAGACAGTCAATCAGCCCCAGCATTTT
>NA|TRBJ1-5|TRBV7-6|NA
CATEQRSGLDQPQHF
TGTGCCACCGAACAAAGGAGCGGGTTGGATCAGCCCCAGCATTTT
>NA|TRBJ2-3|TRBV27|NA
CASSYEATDTQYF
TGTGCCAGCAGTTACGAGGCCACAGATACGCAGTATTTT
>once|TRBJ1-1|TRBV28|NA
CASSPRGNEAFF
TGTGCCAGCAGCCCTAGGGGGAATGAAGCTTTCTTT
>NA|TRBJ2-2|TRBV9|NA
CASSVGVRDTGELFF
TGTGCCAGCAGCGTAGGTGTGCGGGACACCGGGGAGCTGTTTTTT
>NA|TRBJ2-3|TRBV24-1|TRBD2
CATSEGSGGADTQYF
TGTGCCACCAGTGAAGGTAGCGGGGGGGCAGATACGCAGTATTTT
>NA|TRBJ1-2|TRBV19|TRBD1
CASSPTPGQGPYGYTF
TGTGCCAGTAGTCCTACCCCCGGACAGGGGCCCTATGGCTACACCTTC
>NA|TRBJ2-5|TRBV28|TRBD2
CASSTTGLTLQETQYF
TGTGCCAGCAGTACCACGGGACTAACGTTACAAGAGACCCAGTACTTC
>once|TRBJ1-4|TRBV28|NA
CASSAPRATNKKLFF
TGTGCCAGCAGTGCCCCGAGAGCAACTAATAAAAAACTGTTTTTT
>once|TRBJ1-5|TRBV6-5|TRBD1
CASTTGGSNQPQHF
TGTGCCAGCACGACAGGGGGGAGCAATCAGCCCCAGCATTTT
>NA|TRBJ2-3|TRBV19|NA
CASSNSRRGGTDTQYF
TGTGCCAGTAGTAATTCGCGCAGGGGCGGCACAGATACGCAGTATTTT
>NA|TRBJ1-1|TRBV7-8|NA
CASSPQGRNTEAFF
TGTGCCAGCAGCCCTCAGGGGAGGAACACTGAAGCTTTCTTT
>NA|TRBJ2-7|TRBV5-1|NA
CASSLAGQTYEQYF
TGCGCCAGCAGCTTGGCCGGACAAACCTACGAGCAGTACTTC